Each of the 23 T cell receptor beta chains below was sequenced from the same sample in a study of control samples from healthy donors and cancer patients. The assay was immunoSEQ multiplex PCR, and TCRdb's table has in-frame clones only and misses some. The sample consists of under 20,000 clones, around four fifths of them appearing once. Sample: PBMCs. These receptors all stem from a woman in her sixties or seventies with lung cancer.

The rearrangement links TRBV7-2 to TRBJ1-4; 8 bases fit TRBD1. CDR3 length equals 15 residues. In germline, CDR1 is SGHTA, CDR2 FQGNSA. V shed 3 bases and J 5 bases; nucleotides not matched to a gene: 5. The CDR3 DNA reads TGTGCCAGCAGCTTTCTAGGGACAGGAAATGAAAAACTGTTTTTT. Encoded protein: CASSFLGTGNEKLFF.

The rearrangement links TRBV10-3 to TRBJ2-7; 7 bases fit TRBD1. The CDR3 has 12 residues. Trimming cost V 6 bases and J 5 bases; bases outside gene matches: 4. CDR1 is ENHRY and CDR2 is SYGVKD in the germline V gene. The CDR3 nucleotides read TGTGCCATCAGCAACAGGGGCGACGAGCAGTACTTC. It is translated as CAISNRGDEQYF.

This chain uses TRBV12-3 or TRBV12-4 with TRBJ1-2; D remains ambiguous. V lost 3 bases, J lost 8 bases, and 13 bases lay in between. The CDR3 has 13 amino acids. The CDR3 DNA reads TGTGCCAGCAGTTTTATGGGTCTCTACGGCTACACCTTC. Translated: CASSFMGLYGYTF.

The chain uses TRBV5-5 and TRBJ1-4; D remains unclear. Germline V CDR1 and CDR2: SGHKS, YYEKEE (reference sequence). The CDR3 is 15 amino acids. The V gene lost 1 base and the J gene lost 0 bases, with 7 bases spanning the gap. The CDR3, as DNA: TGTGCCAGCAGCTTGTCGATTGCAACTAATGAAAAACTGTTTTTT. Protein product: CASSLSIATNEKLFF. Filled out from reference TRBV5-5 and TRBJ1-4, the complete variable domain reads DAGVTQSPTHLIKTRGQQVTLRCSPISGHKSVSWYQQVLGQGPQFIFQYYEKEERGRGNFPDRFSARQFPNYSSELNVNALLLGDSALYLCASSLSIATNEKLFFGSGTQLSVL.

The DNA of the CDR3 is TGTGCCAGCAGCTGGGACAGTAGCACAGATACGCAGTATTTT. As protein: CASSWDSSTDTQYF. The gene calls are TRBV11-3 and TRBJ2-3, with 7 nucleotides matching TRBD1. V was pared by 4 bases and J by 0 bases, with 1 base of the junction left unmatched. From germline, CDR1 is SGHNT and CDR2 YENEEA. The CDR3 extends over 14 amino acids.

The J gene is TRBJ2-7, the V gene TRBV7-3; 9 bases line up with TRBD2. CDR3 size: 16 residues. V lost 2 bases to trimming and J lost 2 bases; unmatched junction nucleotides: 7. Germline lookup yields CDR1 SGHTA and CDR2 FQGTGA. The CDR3 loop reads CASSLPLAGNTYEQYF. In DNA, the CDR3 is TGTGCCAGCAGCTTACCGCTAGCGGGGAATACCTACGAGCAGTACTTC.

The genes are TRBV19 and TRBJ1-1; 8 bases line up with TRBD1. The V gene's germline CDR1 is LNHDA and CDR2 SQIVND (reference sequence). The CDR3 is made up of 14 amino acids. V trimming: 3 bases; J trimming: 6 bases; junction bases outside the gene matches: 6. The CDR3 bases are TGTGCCAGTAGTATTTCAGGGGGCCGCCCTGAAGCTTTCTTT. Its translation: CASSISGGRPEAFF.

The chain couples TRBV7-2 to TRBJ2-1; 8 bases are shared with TRBD1. The CDR3 has 14 residues. CDR1 and CDR2 (germline): SGHTA, FQGNSA. With V trimmed by 0 bases and J by 8 bases, 3 bases remained unmatched. The CDR3 DNA reads as TGTGCCAGCAGCTTAGCGCTACAGGGGGATGAGCAGTTCTTC. This encodes CASSLALQGDEQFF. Full variable domain (rest looked up from reference TRBV7-2 and TRBJ2-1): GAGVSQSPSNKVTEKGKDVELRCDPISGHTALYWYRQSLGQGLEFLIYFQGNSAPDKSGLPSDRFSAERTGGSVSTLTIQRTQQEDSAVYLCASSLALQGDEQFFGPGTRLTVL.

The CDR3 protein is CASSLGQGGSYEQYF. CDR3 bases: TGTGCCAGCAGCCTCGGACAGGGGGGGTCCTACGAGCAGTACTTC. The gene calls are TRBV7-2 and TRBJ2-7; the match to TRBD1 covers 10 bases. Germline V gives CDR1 SGHTA, CDR2 FQGNSA. J was trimmed by 1 base and V by 5 bases; bases with no gene match: 5. The CDR3 totals 15 residues.

The chain recombines TRBV6-6 with TRBJ2-1, with D unresolved. The CDR3 loop spans 13 amino acids. Germline CDR1 MNHNY, CDR2 SVGAGI (reference sequence). The germline V and J ends were trimmed by 0 bases and 10 bases, with 10 bases remaining between them. The CDR3 nucleotides read TGTGCCAGCAGTTACTCGAACGGAGCCGAGCAGTTCTTC. This sequence encodes CASSYSNGAEQFF.

The V call is TRBV7-9, the J call TRBJ1-1; D is unclear. Germline loops: CDR1 SEHNR, CDR2 FQNEAQ (reference sequence). V was trimmed by 5 bases and J by 0 bases, leaving 10 bases between them. The CDR3 length is 14 residues. CDR3: CASSPPPLNTEAFF. DNA for the CDR3: TGTGCCAGCAGCCCACCCCCCTTGAACACTGAAGCTTTCTTT.

This clone was picked up a small number of times. The gene calls are TRBV6-6 and TRBJ1-4; tentatively, D is TRBD1 (6 bases). Trimming removed 6 bases from V and 4 bases from J, with 15 bases in between. The CDR3 has 15 residues. The germline V gene has CDR1 MNHNY and CDR2 SVGAGI (reference sequence). The CDR3 spells CASRGRDTDNEKLFF. For the CDR3, the DNA is TGTGCCAGCAGAGGCCGGGACACAGATAATGAAAAACTGTTTTTT.

The CDR3 loop reads CASSPSRTGRNYGYTF. The CDR3 nucleotides are TGTGCCAGCAGCCCATCTCGGACAGGGAGGAACTATGGCTACACCTTC. This rearrangement joins TRBV3-1 (or the pseudogene TRBV3-2) to TRBJ1-2; 8 bases agree with TRBD1. Germline lookup yields CDR1 LGHDT and CDR2 YNNKEL (reference sequence). The V gene end was trimmed by 4 bases and the J gene end by 2 bases; junction bases not matched to a gene: 9. CDR3 length: 16 amino acids.

The chain is built from TRBV7-2 and TRBJ1-6, with 7 bases lining up with TRBD1. V shed 3 bases and J 9 bases; nucleotides not matched to a gene: 8. This CDR3 contains 15 residues. Germline V lookup: CDR1 SGHTA, CDR2 FQGNSA. CDR3 in amino acids: CASSFGQAAASPLHF. For the CDR3, the DNA is TGTGCCAGCAGCTTCGGACAGGCTGCGGCTTCACCCCTCCACTTT.

In its sample, this clone was seen once. The V gene is TRBV29-1, the J gene TRBJ2-3; 9 positions agree with TRBD1. J lost 2 bases, V lost 6 bases, and 3 bases had no gene match. The CDR3 extends over 13 amino acids. CDR1 and CDR2 from the germline V gene are SQVTM and ANQGSEA. The CDR3 region has the DNA TGCAGCGTGGGACAGGGTTACACAGATACGCAGTATTTT. It yields the protein CSVGQGYTDTQYF.

J is TRBJ2-7 and V is TRBV28, with 7 bases that match TRBD2. The V gene's germline CDR1 is MDHEN and CDR2 SYDVKM. The CDR3 contains 16 residues. V lost 4 bases and J lost 4; bases outside the gene matches: 13. The CDR3 protein is CASSSLAVAGRYEQYF. The CDR3 DNA reads TGTGCCAGCAGTTCCCTTGCGGTAGCGGGTAGGTACGAGCAGTACTTC.

CDR3 bases: TGTGCCTGGAGTGTCCTGACACCGAACACTGAAGCTTTCTTT. Its protein product is CAWSVLTPNTEAFF. The J gene is TRBJ1-1, the V gene TRBV30; D is ambiguous. V shed 0 bases and J shed 1 base, with 9 bases lying between them. CDR1 and CDR2 from the germline V gene are GTSNPN and SVGIG (reference sequence). This CDR3 is 14 amino acids long.

As DNA, the CDR3 is TGTGCCAGCTCACTCACCCCGCCTGAAGCTTTCTTT. Amino acid sequence: CASSLTPPEAFF. The chain recombines TRBV18 with TRBJ1-1; D is uncertain. The CDR3 spans 12 residues. V shed 4 bases and J shed 6 bases, with 9 bases lying between them. Germline V gives CDR1 KGHSH, CDR2 LQKENI.

The V and J genes are TRBV5-4 and TRBJ2-1; 8 nucleotides match TRBD2. The CDR3 is 15 amino acids. The ends lost 3 bases at V and 4 bases at J; junction bases unmatched: 6. Germline-derived CDR1 and CDR2 are SGHNT and YYREEE (reference sequence). CDR3 protein: CASSSSGSGYNEQFF. The CDR3, as DNA: TGTGCCAGCAGCTCAAGCGGGAGCGGGTACAATGAGCAGTTCTTC.

The V call is TRBV27, the J call TRBJ1-2, with TRBD1 identical over 8 bases. CDR1 and CDR2 (germline): MNHEY, SMNVEV (reference sequence). The V gene end was trimmed by 5 bases and the J gene end by 8 bases; junction bases not matched to a gene: 10. The CDR3 has 14 residues. The CDR3 coding sequence is TGTGCCAGCAGTCCCAGGGACAGGAGTATCGGCTACACCTTC. It is translated as CASSPRDRSIGYTF.

The chain employs TRBV6-4 and TRBJ2-1, with D possibly being TRBD2 (6 bases). The germline CDR1 and CDR2 sequences are MRHNA and SNTAGT. Trimming took 4 bases from V and 2 from J, leaving 12 bases between them. The CDR3 has 15 amino acids. The CDR3 spells CASSVSGDPYNEQFF. The CDR3 DNA is TGTGCCAGCAGTGTTAGCGGCGACCCCTACAATGAGCAGTTCTTC.

The chain employs TRBV2 and TRBJ2-5; 8 bases align to TRBD2. With V trimmed by 4 bases and J by 1 base, 8 bases remained unmatched. The CDR3 length is 16 residues. Germline V lookup: CDR1 SNHLY, CDR2 FYNNEI. This chain's CDR3 is CASSVPLAALQETQYF. DNA of the CDR3: TGTGCCAGCAGTGTACCACTAGCGGCTCTCCAAGAGACCCAGTACTTC.

V is TRBV2 and J is TRBJ2-3; D not certain. The CDR3 is 15 amino acids. From germline, CDR1 is SNHLY and CDR2 FYNNEI. V lost 0 bases, J lost 0 bases, and 7 bases lay in between. The CDR3 DNA is TGTGCCAGCAGTGAAGCGGGTTCTAGCACAGATACGCAGTATTTT. It is translated as CASSEAGSSTDTQYF.